The present T cell receptor beta chain was sequenced within a study of T cell responses to AZD1222 COVID-19 vaccine. TCRdb's copy holds only in-frame clones and misses some; the assay was immunoSEQ multiplex PCR. The repertoire holds about 110,000 clones, with about 88% as singletons. Only one count was recorded for this clone. Its antigen is not identified. Germline CDR1 SEHNR, CDR2 FQNEAQ (reference sequence). Trimming removed 2 bases at V and 3 bases at J, with 14 bases between. CDR3 length equals 16 residues. Study-wide results and limits: Possibly, clonal diversity was underestimated; donors were largely white British and included more females. No day 14 peak samples; only post-peak repertoires were characterized.

The TCR originated in an adult in good health. The gene calls are TRBV7-9 and TRBJ2-1; D is uncertain. Sequenced material: peripheral blood, taken on day 0 of AZD1222 vaccination. The CDR3 DNA is TGTGCCAGCAGCTTAAAGGCGGAACCTAGCTACAATGAGCAGTTCTTC. Translation: CASSLKAEPSYNEQFF.